A single sample gave rise to the 18 T cell receptor beta chains below, sequenced in a study of blood T cell repertoires in COVID-19. Clones were read by immunoSEQ multiplex PCR, and TCRdb kept only the in-frame ones, dropping some. This table has more than 250,000 clones, about 90% appearing once. Material for sequencing was PBMCs or T cells enriched from blood (not recorded which). The receptors originated from a woman aged 18-35 years with acute COVID-19.

CDR3 nucleotide sequence: TGCGCCAGCAGCGCCACGACAGGGTGGAATCAGCCCCAGCATTTT. Translated: CASSATTGWNQPQHF. The rearrangement joins TRBV5-1 to TRBJ1-5; 7 nucleotides line up with TRBD1. The germline CDR1 and CDR2 sequences are SGHRS and YFSETQ. V shed 4 bases and J 4 bases; nucleotides not matched to a gene: 8. The CDR3 loop spans 15 amino acids.

This chain joins TRBV11-3 and TRBJ2-3; 7 bases line up with TRBD1. The germline V gene encodes CDR1 SGHNT and CDR2 YENEEA. The J segment lost 0 bases and the V segment lost 2 bases, leaving 5 bases of the junction unmatched. This CDR3 comprises 16 residues. The CDR3 DNA reads as TGTGCCAGCAGCTTAAGGACAGGAGGAAGCACAGATACGCAGTATTTT. It yields the protein CASSLRTGGSTDTQYF.

The chain has TRBV20-1 and TRBJ2-7; no firm D call. Trimming left V 6 bases short and J 5 bases short, with 11 bases between. Germline V gene sequence: CDR1 DFQATT, CDR2 SNEGSKA (reference sequence). The CDR3 is 11 amino acids. The CDR3 DNA reads TGCAGTGCCCAAGACACGGACGAGCAGTACTTC. This translates into CSAQDTDEQYF.

The chain combines TRBV3-1 (or the pseudogene TRBV3-2) with TRBJ2-1; 15 nucleotides line up with TRBD2. The CDR3 has 15 amino acids. Germline trimming cut 1 base from V and 9 bases from J; bases unmatched to any gene: 1. CDR1 and CDR2 (germline): LGHDT, YNNKEL (reference sequence). The CDR3: CASSQGGLAGGEQFF. The CDR3 DNA reads as TGTGCCAGCAGCCAAGGGGGACTAGCGGGAGGTGAGCAGTTCTTC.

This chain connects TRBV4-3 to TRBJ2-4; D is perhaps TRBD1 (6 bases). This CDR3 has 18 residues. Trimming took 1 base from V and 2 from J, leaving 18 bases between them. Germline CDR1 reads LGHNA; CDR2 reads YSLEER. The CDR3 nucleotides read TGCGCCAGCAGCCAAGCCTTACAACCAACAGGGACCAAAAACATTCAGTACTTC. Translation: CASSQALQPTGTKNIQYF.

The rearrangement uses TRBV28 and TRBJ1-5; D may be TRBD1 (5 bases). V dropped 10 bases and J dropped 3 bases, with 13 bases sitting between them. Germline V gives CDR1 MDHEN, CDR2 SYDVKM. The CDR3 covers 13 residues. CDR3 sequence: CATTGRNNQPQHF. For the CDR3, the DNA is TGTGCCACTACAGGACGGAACAATCAGCCCCAGCATTTT.

The chain is built from TRBV27 and TRBJ2-1; the D is unclear. V lost 3 bases and J 8 bases, leaving 8 bases between the germline ends. The CDR3 has 12 amino acids. The germline V gene has CDR1 MNHEY and CDR2 SMNVEV (reference sequence). CDR3 region: CASSFPSDEQFF. The CDR3 DNA reads as TGTGCCAGCAGTTTCCCGTCAGATGAGCAGTTCTTC.

The gene calls are TRBV6-4 and TRBJ2-5; 9 bases match TRBD2. Germline V gene lookup returns CDR1 MRHNA and CDR2 SNTAGT. CDR3 length: 15 amino acids. V trimming: 4 bases; J trimming: 4 bases; junction bases outside the gene matches: 7. The CDR3 nucleotides are TGTGCCAGCAGTGTGGAAGGCGGGAGGGCAGAGACCCAGTACTTC. As protein: CASSVEGGRAETQYF.

The chain is built from TRBV6-5 and TRBJ1-2, with 9 bases aligning to TRBD1. The CDR3 length is 15 residues. The germline CDR1 and CDR2 sequences are MNHEY and SVGAGI. Unmatched junction bases numbered 12, after V lost 6 bases and J lost 7 bases. DNA for the CDR3: TGTGCCAGCAGAGACAAGAGGACAGGGGCGAGTGGCTACACCTTC. Amino acid sequence: CASRDKRTGASGYTF.

The chain carries TRBV30 and TRBJ2-7; 7 bases match TRBD1. Looked up from germline, CDR1 is GTSNPN and CDR2 is SVGIG (reference sequence). The CDR3 sequence is 15 residues long. V lost 4 bases to trimming and J lost 3 bases; unmatched junction nucleotides: 12. In DNA form, the CDR3 reads TGTGCCTGGACTCACGACAGGGAGTGGGGCTACGAGCAGTACTTC. This translates into CAWTHDREWGYEQYF. Supplemented by reference TRBV30 and TRBJ2-7, the full variable domain reads SQTIHQWPATLVQPVGSPLSLECTVEGTSNPNLYWYRQAAGRGLQLLFYSVGIGQISSEVPQNLSASRPQDRQFILSSKKLLLSDSGFYLCAWTHDREWGYEQYFGPGTRLTVT.

As regards this clone: Other DNA sequences in this sample translate to the same CDR3. The V and J genes are TRBV14 and TRBJ2-7; 10 positions match TRBD2. J lost 4 bases, V lost 1 base, and 10 bases had no gene match. There are 17 residues in the CDR3. Germline CDR1 is SGHDN and CDR2 is FVKESK. This CDR3 is CASSQGGLAGDRYEQYF. As DNA, the CDR3 is TGTGCCAGCAGCCAAGGTGGGCTAGCGGGAGATCGGTACGAGCAGTACTTC.

V and J are TRBV27 and TRBJ2-7, with 7 bases matching TRBD2. CDR1 is MNHEY and CDR2 is SMNVEV in the germline V gene (reference sequence). V trimming: 7 bases; J trimming: 2 bases; junction bases outside the gene matches: 14. The CDR3 covers 16 residues. CDR3 amino acids: CASTPNFGRGTYEQYF. The CDR3 nucleotides are TGTGCCAGCACCCCGAACTTCGGGCGGGGGACCTACGAGCAGTACTTC.

The V gene is TRBV6-5, the J gene TRBJ2-7, with 7 bases lining up with TRBD1. Trimming cost V 6 bases and J 0 bases; bases outside gene matches: 8. The CDR3 length is 15 residues. Germline loops: CDR1 MNHEY, CDR2 SVGAGI. This CDR3 reads CASSQDRFSSYEQYF. CDR3 DNA sequence: TGTGCCAGCAGCCAGGACAGGTTTAGCTCCTACGAGCAGTACTTC.

V is TRBV27 and J is TRBJ2-1; 11 bases are shared with TRBD2. Germline CDR1 MNHEY, CDR2 SMNVEV (reference sequence). V trimming: 4 bases; J trimming: 0 bases; junction bases outside the gene matches: 5. The CDR3 length is 17 residues. The CDR3 region is CASSSRTSGRSYNEQFF. As DNA, the CDR3 is TGTGCCAGCAGTTCCCGGACTAGCGGGCGCTCCTACAATGAGCAGTTCTTC.

The chain is built from TRBV28 and TRBJ2-3; 8 bases are a match to TRBD1. J gave up 2 bases and V 5 bases, and 6 bases lay outside the gene matches. Germline V gene lookup returns CDR1 MDHEN and CDR2 SYDVKM. This CDR3 has 15 residues. In DNA, the CDR3 is TGTGCCAGCAGTCTGCGGACAGGGTACACAGATACGCAGTATTTT. This encodes CASSLRTGYTDTQYF.

V is TRBV27 and J is TRBJ1-5; 9 bases line up with TRBD1. With V trimmed by 8 bases and J by 2 bases, 1 base remained unmatched. CDR1 is MNHEY, CDR2 SMNVEV, per germline (reference sequence). The CDR3 contains 13 residues. The CDR3 reads CASRQGGNQPQHF. DNA for the CDR3: TGTGCCAGCCGACAGGGGGGCAATCAGCCCCAGCATTTT.

J is TRBJ2-7 and V is TRBV27, with TRBD1 identical over 9 bases. CDR3 length equals 16 residues. Trimming removed 4 bases from V and 2 bases from J; junction bases left unmatched: 9. Germline-derived CDR1 and CDR2 are MNHEY and SMNVEV (reference sequence). CDR3 region: CASSYRGQGFTYEQYF. The CDR3 DNA reads as TGTGCCAGCAGTTATCGGGGACAGGGCTTTACCTACGAGCAGTACTTC.

CDR3 region: CASSVTTNRNTEAFF. The CDR3 DNA is TGCGCCAGCAGCGTCACGACAAACCGGAACACTGAAGCTTTCTTT. This rearrangement joins TRBV5-1 to TRBJ1-1; D is unclear. The CDR3 sequence is 15 residues long. CDR1 is SGHRS and CDR2 is YFSETQ in the germline V gene. Trimming removed 4 bases at V and 1 base at J, with 14 bases between.